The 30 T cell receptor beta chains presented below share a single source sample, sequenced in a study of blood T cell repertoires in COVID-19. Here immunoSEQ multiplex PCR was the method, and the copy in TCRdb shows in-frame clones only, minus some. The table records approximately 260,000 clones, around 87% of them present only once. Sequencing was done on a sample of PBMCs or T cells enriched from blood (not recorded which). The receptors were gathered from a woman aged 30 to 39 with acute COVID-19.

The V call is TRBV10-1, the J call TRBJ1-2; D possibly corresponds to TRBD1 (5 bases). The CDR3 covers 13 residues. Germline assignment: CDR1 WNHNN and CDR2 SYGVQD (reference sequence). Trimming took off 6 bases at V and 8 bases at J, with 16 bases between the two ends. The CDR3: CASSEDTRGGYTF. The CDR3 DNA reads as TGCGCCAGCAGCGAGGACACACGCGGGGGCTACACCTTC.

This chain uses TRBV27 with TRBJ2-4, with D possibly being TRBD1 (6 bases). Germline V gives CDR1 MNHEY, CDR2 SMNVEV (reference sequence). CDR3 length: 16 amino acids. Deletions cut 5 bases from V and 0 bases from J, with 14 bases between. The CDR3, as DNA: TGTGCCAGCAGTGCCGACAGGATACTAGCCAAAAACATTCAGTACTTC. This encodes CASSADRILAKNIQYF.

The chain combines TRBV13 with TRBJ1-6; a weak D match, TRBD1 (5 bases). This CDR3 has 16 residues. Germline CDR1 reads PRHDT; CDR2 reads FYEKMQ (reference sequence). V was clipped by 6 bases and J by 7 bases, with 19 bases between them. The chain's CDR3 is CASRKLVGAKNSPLHF. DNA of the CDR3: TGTGCCAGCAGGAAGCTCGTAGGGGCCAAGAATTCACCCCTCCACTTT.

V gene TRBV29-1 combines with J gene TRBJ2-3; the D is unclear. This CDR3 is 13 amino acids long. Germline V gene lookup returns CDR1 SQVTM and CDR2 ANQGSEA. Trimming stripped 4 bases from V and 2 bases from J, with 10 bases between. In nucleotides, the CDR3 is TGCAGCGTTGTGGTAAGACTCACAGATACGCAGTATTTT. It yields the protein CSVVVRLTDTQYF.

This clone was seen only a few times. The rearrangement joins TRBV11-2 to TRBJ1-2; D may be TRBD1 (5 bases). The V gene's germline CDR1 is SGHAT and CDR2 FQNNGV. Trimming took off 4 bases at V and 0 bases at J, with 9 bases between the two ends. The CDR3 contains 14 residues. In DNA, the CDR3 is TGTGCCAGCAGCTCGGGGGTTACTAACTATGGCTACACCTTC. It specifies CASSSGVTNYGYTF.

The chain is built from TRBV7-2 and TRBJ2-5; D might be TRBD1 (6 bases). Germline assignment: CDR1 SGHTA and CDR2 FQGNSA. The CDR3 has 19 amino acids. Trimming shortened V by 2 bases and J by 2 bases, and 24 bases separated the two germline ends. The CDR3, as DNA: TGTGCCAGCAGCTTAACAGGGCGGCCAGAATTTTGGGTACAAGAGACCCAGTACTTC. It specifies CASSLTGRPEFWVQETQYF.

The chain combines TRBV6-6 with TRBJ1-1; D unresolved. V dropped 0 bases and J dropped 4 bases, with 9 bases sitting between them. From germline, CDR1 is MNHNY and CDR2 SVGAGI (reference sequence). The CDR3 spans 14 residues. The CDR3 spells CASSYSIQRTEAFF. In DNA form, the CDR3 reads TGTGCCAGCAGTTACTCAATCCAGCGCACTGAAGCTTTCTTT.

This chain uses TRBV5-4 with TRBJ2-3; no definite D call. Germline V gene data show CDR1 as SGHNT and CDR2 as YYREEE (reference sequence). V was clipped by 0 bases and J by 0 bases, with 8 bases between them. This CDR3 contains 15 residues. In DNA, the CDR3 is TGTGCCAGCAGCTTGGAACAGTATAGCACAGATACGCAGTATTTT. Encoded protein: CASSLEQYSTDTQYF.

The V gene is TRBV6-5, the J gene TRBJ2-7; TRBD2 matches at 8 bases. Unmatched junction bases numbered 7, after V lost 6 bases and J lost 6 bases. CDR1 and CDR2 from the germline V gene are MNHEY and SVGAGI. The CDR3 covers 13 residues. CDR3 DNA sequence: TGTGCCAGCAGCGAGCGGGAGTTGGGCGAGCAGTACTTC. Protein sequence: CASSERELGEQYF.

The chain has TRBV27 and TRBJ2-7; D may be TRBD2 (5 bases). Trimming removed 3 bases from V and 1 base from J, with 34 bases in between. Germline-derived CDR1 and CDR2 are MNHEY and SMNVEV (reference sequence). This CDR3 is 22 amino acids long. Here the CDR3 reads CASSLIFGGQKPSPLLSYEQYF. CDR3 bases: TGTGCCAGCAGTTTGATCTTCGGCGGGCAAAAACCTTCACCACTCCTTTCCTACGAGCAGTACTTC.

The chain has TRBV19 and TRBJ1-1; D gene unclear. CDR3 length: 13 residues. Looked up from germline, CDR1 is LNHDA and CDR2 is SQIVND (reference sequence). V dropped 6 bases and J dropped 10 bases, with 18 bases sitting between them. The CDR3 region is CASSPTDTSSAFF. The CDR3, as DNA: TGTGCCAGTAGCCCAACAGACACGTCGTCAGCTTTCTTT. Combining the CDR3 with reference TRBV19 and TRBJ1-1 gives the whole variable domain DGGITQSPKYLFRKEGQNVTLSCEQNLNHDAMYWYRQDPGQGLRLIYYSQIVNDFQKGDIAEGYSVSREKKESFPLTVTSAQKNPTAFYLCASSPTDTSSAFFGQGTRLTVV.

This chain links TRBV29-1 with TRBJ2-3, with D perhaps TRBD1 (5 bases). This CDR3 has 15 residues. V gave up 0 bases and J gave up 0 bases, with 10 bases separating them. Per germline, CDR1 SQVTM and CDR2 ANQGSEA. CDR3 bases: TGCAGCGTTGAAGATCTCAGGGCGAGCACAGATACGCAGTATTTT. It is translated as CSVEDLRASTDTQYF.

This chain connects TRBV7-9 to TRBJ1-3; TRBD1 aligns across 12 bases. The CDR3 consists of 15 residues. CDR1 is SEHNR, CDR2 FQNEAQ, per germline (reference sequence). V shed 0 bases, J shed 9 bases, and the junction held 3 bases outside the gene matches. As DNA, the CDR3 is TGTGCCAGCAGCTTAGCGCTGGGACAGGGGGCCACCATATATTTT. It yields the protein CASSLALGQGATIYF.

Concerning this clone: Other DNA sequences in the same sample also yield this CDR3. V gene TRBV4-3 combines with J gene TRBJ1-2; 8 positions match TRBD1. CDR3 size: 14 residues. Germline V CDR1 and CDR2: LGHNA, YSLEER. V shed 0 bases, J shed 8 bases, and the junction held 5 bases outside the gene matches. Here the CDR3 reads CASSQDQGARGYTF. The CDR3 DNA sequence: TGCGCCAGCAGCCAAGATCAGGGGGCAAGGGGCTACACCTTC.

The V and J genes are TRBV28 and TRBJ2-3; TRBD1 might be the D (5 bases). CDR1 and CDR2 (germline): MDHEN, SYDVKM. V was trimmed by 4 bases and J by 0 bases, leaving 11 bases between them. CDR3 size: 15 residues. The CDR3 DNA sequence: TGTGCCAGCAGTTCCCCAGGGCCAAGCACAGATACGCAGTATTTT. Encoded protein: CASSSPGPSTDTQYF.

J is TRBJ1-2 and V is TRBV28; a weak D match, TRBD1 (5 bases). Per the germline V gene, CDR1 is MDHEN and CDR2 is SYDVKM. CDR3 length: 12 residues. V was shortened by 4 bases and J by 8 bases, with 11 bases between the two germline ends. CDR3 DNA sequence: TGTGCCAGCAGTTGGGGCAGATCCGGCTACACCTTC. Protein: CASSWGRSGYTF.

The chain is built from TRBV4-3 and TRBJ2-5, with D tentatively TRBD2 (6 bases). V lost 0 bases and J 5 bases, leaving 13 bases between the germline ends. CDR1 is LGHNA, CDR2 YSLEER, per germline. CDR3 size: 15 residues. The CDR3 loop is CASSQDFGSWETQYF. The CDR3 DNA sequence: TGCGCCAGCAGCCAAGATTTCGGGAGCTGGGAGACCCAGTACTTC.

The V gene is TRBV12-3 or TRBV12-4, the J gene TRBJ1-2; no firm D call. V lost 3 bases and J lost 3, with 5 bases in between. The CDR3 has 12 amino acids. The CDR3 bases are TGTGCCAGCAGTTTTCGGGACTATGGCTACACCTTC. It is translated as CASSFRDYGYTF.

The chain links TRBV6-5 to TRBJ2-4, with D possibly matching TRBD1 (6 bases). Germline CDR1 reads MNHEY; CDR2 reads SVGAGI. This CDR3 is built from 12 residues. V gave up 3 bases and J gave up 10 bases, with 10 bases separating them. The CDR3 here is CASSYRTGIQYF. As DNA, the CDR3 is TGTGCCAGCAGTTATCGCACAGGGATTCAGTACTTC.

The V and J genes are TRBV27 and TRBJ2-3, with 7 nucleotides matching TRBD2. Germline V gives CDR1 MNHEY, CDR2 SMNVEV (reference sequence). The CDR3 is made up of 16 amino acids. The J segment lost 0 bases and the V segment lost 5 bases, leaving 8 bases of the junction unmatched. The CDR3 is CASSPLAIGSTDTQYF. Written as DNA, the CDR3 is TGTGCCAGCAGTCCACTAGCGATCGGAAGCACAGATACGCAGTATTTT.

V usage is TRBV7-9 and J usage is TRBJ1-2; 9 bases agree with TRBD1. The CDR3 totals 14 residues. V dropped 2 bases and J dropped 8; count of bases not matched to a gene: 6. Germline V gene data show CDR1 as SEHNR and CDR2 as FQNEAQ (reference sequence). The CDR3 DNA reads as TGTGCCAGCAGCTTATGGGACAGGGTCGGCGGCTACACCTTC. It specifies CASSLWDRVGGYTF.

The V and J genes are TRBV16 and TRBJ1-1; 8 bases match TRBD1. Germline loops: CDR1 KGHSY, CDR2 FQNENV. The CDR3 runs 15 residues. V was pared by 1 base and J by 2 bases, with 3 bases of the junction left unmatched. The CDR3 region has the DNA TGTGCCAGCAGCCAATGGACAGGGACCAACACTGAAGCTTTCTTT. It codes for CASSQWTGTNTEAFF.

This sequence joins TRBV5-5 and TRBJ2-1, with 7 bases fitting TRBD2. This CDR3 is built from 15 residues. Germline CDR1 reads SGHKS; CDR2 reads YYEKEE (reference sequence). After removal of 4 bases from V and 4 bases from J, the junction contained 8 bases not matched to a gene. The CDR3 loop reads CASSRDYFIYNEQFF. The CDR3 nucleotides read TGTGCCAGCAGCAGGGACTACTTTATATACAATGAGCAGTTCTTC. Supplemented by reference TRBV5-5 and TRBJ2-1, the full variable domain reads DAGVTQSPTHLIKTRGQQVTLRCSPISGHKSVSWYQQVLGQGPQFIFQYYEKEERGRGNFPDRFSARQFPNYSSELNVNALLLGDSALYLCASSRDYFIYNEQFFGPGTRLTVL.

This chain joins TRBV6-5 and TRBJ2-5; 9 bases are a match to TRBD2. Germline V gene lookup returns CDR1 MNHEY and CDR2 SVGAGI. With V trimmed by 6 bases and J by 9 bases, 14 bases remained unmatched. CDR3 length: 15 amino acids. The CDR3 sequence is CASRPKAGGIFAQYF. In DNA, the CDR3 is TGTGCCAGCAGACCCAAAGCGGGGGGAATATTCGCCCAGTACTTC.

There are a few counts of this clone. CDR3 residues: CASASTGGNEAFF. In nucleotides, the CDR3 is TGTGCCAGCGCCTCGACAGGGGGAAATGAAGCTTTCTTT. The chain has TRBV28 and TRBJ1-1; 9 bases are shared with TRBD1. CDR1 and CDR2 (germline): MDHEN, SYDVKM. V gave up 8 bases and J gave up 7 bases; unmatched junction bases: 8. CDR3 length equals 13 residues.

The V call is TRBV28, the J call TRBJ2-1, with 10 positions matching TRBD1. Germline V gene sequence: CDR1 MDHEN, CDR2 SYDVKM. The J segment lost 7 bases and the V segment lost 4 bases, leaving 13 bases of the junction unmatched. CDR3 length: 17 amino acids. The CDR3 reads CASSSIPGQGFWNEQFF. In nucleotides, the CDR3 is TGTGCCAGCAGTTCAATACCGGGACAGGGGTTCTGGAATGAGCAGTTCTTC. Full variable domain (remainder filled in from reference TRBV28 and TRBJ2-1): DVKVTQSSRYLVKRTGEKVFLECVQDMDHENMFWYRQDPGLGLRLIYFSYDVKMKEKGDIPEGYSVSREKKERFSLILESASTNQTSMYLCASSSIPGQGFWNEQFFGPGTRLTVL.

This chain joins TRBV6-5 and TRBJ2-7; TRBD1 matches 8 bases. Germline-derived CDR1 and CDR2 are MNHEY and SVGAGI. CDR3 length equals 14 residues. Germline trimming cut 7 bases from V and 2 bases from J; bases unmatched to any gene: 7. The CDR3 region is CASKTGQGTYEQYF. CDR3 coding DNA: TGTGCCAGCAAGACCGGACAGGGAACCTACGAGCAGTACTTC.

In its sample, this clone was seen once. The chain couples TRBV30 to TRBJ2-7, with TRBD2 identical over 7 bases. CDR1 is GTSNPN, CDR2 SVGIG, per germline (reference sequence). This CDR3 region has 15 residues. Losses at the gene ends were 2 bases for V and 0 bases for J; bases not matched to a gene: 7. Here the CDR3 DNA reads TGTGCCTGGAGTTGGGGGGGAAAAAGCTCCTACGAGCAGTACTTC. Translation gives CAWSWGGKSSYEQYF.

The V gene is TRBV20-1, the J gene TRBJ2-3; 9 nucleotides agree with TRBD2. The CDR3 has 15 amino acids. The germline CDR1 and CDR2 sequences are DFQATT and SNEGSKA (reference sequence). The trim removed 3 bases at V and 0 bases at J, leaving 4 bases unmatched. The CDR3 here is CSASITSGSTDTQYF. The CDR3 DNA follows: TGCAGTGCTAGTATAACTAGCGGGAGCACAGATACGCAGTATTTT.

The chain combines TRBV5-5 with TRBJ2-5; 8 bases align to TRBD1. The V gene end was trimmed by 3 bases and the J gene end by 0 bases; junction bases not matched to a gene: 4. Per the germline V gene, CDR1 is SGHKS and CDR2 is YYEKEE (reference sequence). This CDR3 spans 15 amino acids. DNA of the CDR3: TGTGCCAGCAGCTGGGGGACAGGTAACCAAGAGACCCAGTACTTC. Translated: CASSWGTGNQETQYF.